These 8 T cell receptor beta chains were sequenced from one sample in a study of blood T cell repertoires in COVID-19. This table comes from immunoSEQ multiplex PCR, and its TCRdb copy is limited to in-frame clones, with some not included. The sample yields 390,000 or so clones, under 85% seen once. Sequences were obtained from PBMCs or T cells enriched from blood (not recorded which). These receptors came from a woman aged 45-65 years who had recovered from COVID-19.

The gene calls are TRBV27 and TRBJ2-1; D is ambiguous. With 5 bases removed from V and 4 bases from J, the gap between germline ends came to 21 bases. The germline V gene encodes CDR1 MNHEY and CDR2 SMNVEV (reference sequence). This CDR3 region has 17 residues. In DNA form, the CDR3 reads TGTGCCAGCAGTGCCCCCCGTGGCGGAATTACTTACAATGAGCAGTTCTTC. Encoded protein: CASSAPRGGITYNEQFF.

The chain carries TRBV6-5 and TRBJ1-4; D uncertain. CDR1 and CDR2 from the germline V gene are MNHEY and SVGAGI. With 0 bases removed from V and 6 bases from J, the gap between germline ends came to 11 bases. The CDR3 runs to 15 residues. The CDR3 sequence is CASSYSGSLDEKLFF. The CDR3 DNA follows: TGTGCCAGCAGTTACTCGGGCAGTTTAGATGAAAAACTGTTTTTT.

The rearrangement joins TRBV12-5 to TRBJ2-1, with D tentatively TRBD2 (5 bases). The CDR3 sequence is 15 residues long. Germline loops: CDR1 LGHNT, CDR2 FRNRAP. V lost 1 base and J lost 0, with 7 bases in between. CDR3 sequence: CASGLAGSSYNEQFF. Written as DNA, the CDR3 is TGTGCTAGTGGTTTGGCGGGGAGCTCCTACAATGAGCAGTTCTTC. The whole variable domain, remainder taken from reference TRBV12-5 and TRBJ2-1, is DARVTQTPRHKVTEMGQEVTMRCQPILGHNTVFWYRQTMMQGLELLAYFRNRAPLDDSGMPKDRFSAEMPDATLATLKIQPSEPRDSAVYFCASGLAGSSYNEQFFGPGTRLTVL.

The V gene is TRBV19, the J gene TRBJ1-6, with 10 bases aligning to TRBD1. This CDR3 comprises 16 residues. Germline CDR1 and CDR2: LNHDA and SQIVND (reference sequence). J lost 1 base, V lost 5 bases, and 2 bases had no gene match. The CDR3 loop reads CASSVGQGSYNSPLHF. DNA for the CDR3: TGTGCCAGTAGTGTGGGACAGGGGTCCTATAATTCACCCCTCCACTTT.

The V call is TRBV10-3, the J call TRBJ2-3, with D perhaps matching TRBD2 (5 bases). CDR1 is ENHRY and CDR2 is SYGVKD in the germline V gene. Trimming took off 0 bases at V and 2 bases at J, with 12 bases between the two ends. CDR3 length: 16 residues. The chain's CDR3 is CAISESTRGSTDTQYF. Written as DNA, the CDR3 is TGTGCCATCAGTGAGTCGACTCGGGGATCCACAGATACGCAGTATTTT.

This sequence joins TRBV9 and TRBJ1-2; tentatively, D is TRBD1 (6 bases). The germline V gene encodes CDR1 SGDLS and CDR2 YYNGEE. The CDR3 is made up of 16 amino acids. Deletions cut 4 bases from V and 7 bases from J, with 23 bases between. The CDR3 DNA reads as TGTGCCAGCAGCCCACGGATCATTCCAGCGGACAGTGGCTACACCTTC. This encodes CASSPRIIPADSGYTF.

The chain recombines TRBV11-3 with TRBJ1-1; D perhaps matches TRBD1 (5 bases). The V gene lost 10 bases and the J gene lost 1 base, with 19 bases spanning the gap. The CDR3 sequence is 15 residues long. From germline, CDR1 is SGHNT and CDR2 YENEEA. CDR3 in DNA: TGTGCCACCCCCGTTGCCGGGGGAGGGAACACTGAAGCTTTCTTT. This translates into CATPVAGGGNTEAFF.

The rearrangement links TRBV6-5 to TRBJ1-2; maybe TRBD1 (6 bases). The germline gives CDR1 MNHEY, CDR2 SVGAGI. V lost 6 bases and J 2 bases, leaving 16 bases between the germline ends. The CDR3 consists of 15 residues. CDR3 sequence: CASRTLGDTNYGYTF. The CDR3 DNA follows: TGTGCCAGCAGAACTTTGGGGGACACCAACTATGGCTACACCTTC.